These T cell receptor beta chains were read from a single sample in a study of Ad26.COV2.S vaccination and SARS-CoV-2 variants. TCRdb's copy holds only in-frame clones and misses some; the assay was immunoSEQ multiplex PCR. The sample holds around 300,000 clones; 86% are singletons and the top ten take about 10%. Sequenced here: peripheral blood, sampled in a trial of Ad26.COV2.S vaccine versus placebo. The receptors shown here come from a person aged 18 to 65 who received the Ad26.COV2.S COVID-19 vaccine or a placebo. Both conserved end residues are part of each CDR3. D genes are given only for firm matches. Clone size, where shown, is once, few, many, or a class for clones that have expanded.

-,TRBV7-2,TRBJ1-4,-,TGTGCCAGCAGCCTAAGACAGAGCACTAATGAAAAACTGTTTTTT,CASSLRQSTNEKLFF
-,TRBV5-6,TRBJ2-5,-,TGTGCCAGCAGCCTTACGTCGTACCAAGAGACCCAGTACTTC,CASSLTSYQETQYF
TRBD2,TRBV7-9,TRBJ2-1,few,TGTGCCAGCAGCCCAGACGGACTAGCGGGAGAGGGTGAGCAGTTCTTC,CASSPDGLAGEGEQFF
TRBD1,TRBV6-2/TRBV6-3,TRBJ2-5,-,TGTGCCAGCAGTTCCCTACGACTATTCCGGGACAGGGGGAAAGAGACCCAGTACTTC,CASSSLRLFRDRGKETQYF
-,TRBV7-3,TRBJ2-2,-,TGTGCCAGCAGCTTATTGGGAGCAACCGGGGAGCTGTTTTTT,CASSLLGATGELFF
TRBD1,TRBV4-1,TRBJ1-5,-,TGCGCCAGCAGCCACCATCCATCCCGGGACAGGGGGCAACAGCCCCAGCATTTT,CASSHHPSRDRGQQPQHF
-,TRBV7-2,TRBJ1-3,-,TGTGCCAGCAGCCCTCAGCAGGGATCTGGAAACACCATATATTTT,CASSPQQGSGNTIYF
-,TRBV18,TRBJ1-1,-,TGTGCCAGCTCACCACAAAGAGACGCTGAAGCTTTCTTT,CASSPQRDAEAFF
-,TRBV9,TRBJ2-5,-,TGTGCCAGCAGCGTCTTACCGCAAGAGACCCAGTACTTC,CASSVLPQETQYF
TRBD2,TRBV3-1/TRBV3-2,TRBJ2-1,-,TGTGCCAGCAGCCAAGGGATAGCGGGAGGAAGAGAGCAGTTCTTC,CASSQGIAGGREQFF
-,TRBV4-2,TRBJ1-5,-,TGTGCCAGCAGCCAATTCGGACAGAACAATCAGCCCCAGCATTTT,CASSQFGQNNQPQHF
-,TRBV4-1,TRBJ2-5,-,TGCGCCAGCAGCTGGACCCCAGTAGGAGGGGGAGAGACCCAGTACTTC,CASSWTPVGGGETQYF
-,TRBV3-1/TRBV3-2,TRBJ2-7,-,TGTGCCAGCAACTTCAGGGCATCGTACGAGCAGTACTTC,CASNFRASYEQYF
-,TRBV2,TRBJ1-6,-,TGTGCCAGCAATAGGGAGGGGGTAACGGCCCTCCACTTT,CASNREGVTALHF
-,TRBV27,TRBJ2-7,-,TGTGCCAGCAGTTTATCAAGCAGGGACCTTTACTACGGCGAGCAGTACTTC,CASSLSSRDLYYGEQYF
-,TRBV4-3,TRBJ1-1,-,TGCGCCAGCAGCCAGGGGACCAGGAACACTGAAGCTTTCTTT,CASSQGTRNTEAFF
-,TRBV7-9,TRBJ2-7,-,TGTGCCAGCAGCCTGGGGGAGAGGGGAACCTACGAGCAGTACTTC,CASSLGERGTYEQYF
TRBD1,TRBV9,TRBJ2-7,-,TGTGCCAGCAGCGTAGAAGGACAGGGGAACTCCGAGCAGTACTTC,CASSVEGQGNSEQYF
-,TRBV11-3,TRBJ2-1,-,TGTGCCAGCAGCTTGTTCAGGGGTAATGAGCAGTTCTTC,CASSLFRGNEQFF
TRBD1,TRBV28,TRBJ1-5,-,TGTGCCAGCAGTTTGCCAGGGGGCGGTAATCAGCCCCAGCATTTT,CASSLPGGGNQPQHF
-,TRBV19,TRBJ1-1,-,TGTGCCAGTAGATACAGATCTGAAGCTTTCTTT,CASRYRSEAFF
-,TRBV6-2/TRBV6-3,TRBJ1-1,-,TGTGCCAGCAGTTATCGGACGGTTGGTAACACTGAAGCTTTCTTT,CASSYRTVGNTEAFF